These 10 T cell receptor beta chains came from one sample sequenced in a study of CD8 T cells in ankylosing spondylitis. These receptors' antigens are unknown. General study points: Made up of under ten highly homologous variants, a TCR beta motif appeared characteristic of ankylosing spondylitis blood.

TCRdb passed the 5' RACE reads through MiXCR, listing each CDR3 protein once. The sample yields some 840,000 distinct CDR3 sequences, 12% seen once. Sequencing was carried out using blood, either unsorted or a sorted T cell fraction (not recorded which). These receptors were obtained from a male donor with ankylosing spondylitis.

This clonotype was counted a few times. The chain carries TRBV20-1 and TRBJ2-7; 16 positions agree with TRBD2. V lost 5 bases to trimming and J lost 3 bases; unmatched junction nucleotides: 13. Germline loops: CDR1 DFQATT, CDR2 SNEGSKA (reference sequence). The CDR3 spans 18 residues. The CDR3 DNA reads TGCAGTGCTTTTTTACCGCCGGGACTAGCGGGGGGGAACTACGAGCAGTACTTC. This codes for CSAFLPPGLAGGNYEQYF.

The table lists this clonotype with a few counts. The chain couples TRBV29-1 to TRBJ1-1; D uncertain. Germline values: CDR1 SQVTM, CDR2 ANQGSEA. CDR3 length: 12 amino acids. V dropped 5 bases and J dropped 3 bases, with 10 bases sitting between them. The CDR3 nucleotides are TGCAGCGTTTGGAACCGGGACACTGAAGCTTTCTTT. This translates into CSVWNRDTEAFF.

This clonotype was observed a handful of times. J is TRBJ2-7 and V is TRBV20-1, with 7 positions matching TRBD2. V was clipped by 0 bases and J by 2 bases; unmatched bases: 16. This CDR3 is 18 amino acids long. The germline V gene encodes CDR1 DFQATT and CDR2 SNEGSKA (reference sequence). CDR3 sequence: CSARDHERERSSAYEQYF. CDR3 DNA sequence: TGCAGTGCTAGAGATCACGAGCGGGAACGAAGCTCCGCCTACGAGCAGTACTTC.

This clonotype occurred a few times. The chain carries TRBV20-1 and TRBJ1-1; TRBD1 agrees at 9 bases. The CDR3 covers 16 residues. With 0 bases clipped from V and 1 base from J, the junction kept 6 bases outside the gene matches. Germline V gene data show CDR1 as DFQATT and CDR2 as SNEGSKA (reference sequence). The CDR3 protein is CSARDPSGQGNTEAFF. The CDR3 DNA reads as TGCAGTGCTAGAGATCCCTCGGGACAGGGGAACACTGAAGCTTTCTTT.

In its sample, this clonotype was seen many times. The chain has TRBV6-2 or TRBV6-3 and TRBJ2-7; D is ambiguous. Looked up from germline, CDR1 is MNHEY and CDR2 is SVGEGT. The CDR3 has 12 residues. The germline V and J ends were trimmed by 2 bases and 2 bases, with 4 bases remaining between them. Here the CDR3 DNA reads TGTGCCAGCAGTTACAGGGCCTACGAGCAGTACTTC. This gives the protein CASSYRAYEQYF.

This clonotype appeared a few times. The chain couples TRBV7-9 to TRBJ2-1; tentative D call: TRBD1 (6 bases). The CDR3 is 16 residues long. Trimming removed 2 bases from V and 0 bases from J, with 11 bases in between. The germline gives CDR1 SEHNR, CDR2 FQNEAQ (reference sequence). CDR3 region: CASSLSGQSSYNEQFF. In nucleotides, the CDR3 is TGTGCCAGCAGCTTATCCGGACAGAGCTCCTACAATGAGCAGTTCTTC.

The chain links TRBV6-2 or TRBV6-3 to TRBJ2-7, with TRBD2 as a possible D gene (5 bases). The CDR3 spans 13 residues. CDR1 MNHEY and CDR2 SVGEGT come from the germline V gene. Between the trimmed V and J ends, which lost 6 bases and 3 bases, there was a span of 12 bases. In DNA form, the CDR3 reads TGTGCCAGCAGCCCTACTAGTTACTACGAGCAGTACTTC. Protein product: CASSPTSYYEQYF.

The genes are TRBV2 and TRBJ1-3; D might be TRBD1 (5 bases). This CDR3 region has 15 residues. Trimming removed 3 bases at V and 0 bases at J, with 9 bases between. Germline-derived CDR1 and CDR2 are SNHLY and FYNNEI. The CDR3 DNA is TGTGCCAGCAGTGATACCAGGGCCTCTGGAAACACCATATATTTT. Its translation: CASSDTRASGNTIYF.

This clonotype showed up many times. The chain has TRBV29-1 and TRBJ2-1; TRBD1 aligns across 11 bases. There are 15 residues in the CDR3. The J segment lost 5 bases and the V segment lost 6 bases, leaving 9 bases of the junction unmatched. The germline CDR1 and CDR2 sequences are SQVTM and ANQGSEA. The CDR3 loop is CSVPQPGQGDNEQFF. In DNA, the CDR3 is TGCAGCGTCCCCCAACCGGGACAGGGGGACAATGAGCAGTTCTTC.

This clonotype appeared a few times. This chain uses TRBV30 with TRBJ2-7, with D perhaps matching TRBD2 (6 bases). Trimming left V 7 bases short and J 5 bases short, with 18 bases between. Germline CDR1 GTSNPN, CDR2 SVGIG (reference sequence). The CDR3 extends over 13 amino acids. For the CDR3, the DNA is TGTGCCTCTTTGGGGGGAACAACCGACGAGCAGTACTTC. It is translated as CASLGGTTDEQYF.